One and the same sample provided the 24 T cell receptor beta chains below, sequenced in a study of shared clonotypes between healthy human individuals. Using immunoSEQ multiplex PCR, the repertoire was profiled, and TCRdb retains in-frame clones only, with some absent. The sample includes just over 2,000,000 clones, approximately 95% of them seen just once. The sequenced material came from naive CD4+ T cells sorted from blood. Described subset: CD45RA+ positively selected. The receptors here all came from a young man in good health.

J is TRBJ1-2 and V is TRBV5-1, with TRBD1 matching 9 bases. The CDR3 spans 15 residues. The J segment lost 4 bases and the V segment lost 6 bases, leaving 10 bases of the junction unmatched. Germline CDR1 reads SGHRS; CDR2 reads YFSETQ. CDR3: CASTSSRTGAYGYTF. The CDR3, as DNA: TGCGCCAGCACCTCATCCCGGACAGGGGCCTATGGCTACACCTTC.

The table lists this clone with a few counts. The junction departs from germline at one end; a sequencing error may be responsible. This chain uses TRBV5-4 with TRBJ1-4; no clear D. The germline V gene encodes CDR1 SGHNT and CDR2 YYREEE (reference sequence). The CDR3 sequence is 11 residues long. CDR3 DNA sequence: TGTGCCAGCAGGTTGGGTGAAAAACTGTTTTTT. Protein sequence: CASRLGEKLFF.

The chain recombines TRBV5-1 with TRBJ1-4; 8 nucleotides match TRBD1. After removal of 4 bases from V and 6 bases from J, the junction contained 5 bases not matched to a gene. CDR1 is SGHRS, CDR2 YFSETQ, per germline. This CDR3 region has 14 residues. The CDR3 reads CASSPQGGYEKLFF. The DNA for the CDR3 is TGCGCCAGCAGCCCACAGGGGGGCTATGAAAAACTGTTTTTT.

The chain uses TRBV2 and TRBJ2-3; 14 nucleotides match TRBD2. The CDR3 contains 16 residues. V lost 7 bases and J lost 3; bases outside the gene matches: 6. Germline lookup yields CDR1 SNHLY and CDR2 FYNNEI. The CDR3 coding sequence is TGTGCCAGCAAGAATCGGACTAGCGGGAGGACAGATACGCAGTATTTT. This codes for CASKNRTSGRTDTQYF.

The chain employs TRBV6-1 and TRBJ2-3; D is ambiguous. In germline, CDR1 is MNHNS, CDR2 SASEGT. The V end lost 0 bases, the J end lost 10 bases, and 5 bases lay between the germline ends. The CDR3 has 11 residues. Written as DNA, the CDR3 is TGTGCCAGCAGTGAAGCAGGTTCGCAGTATTTT. This sequence encodes CASSEAGSQYF.

This chain joins TRBV5-1 and TRBJ2-7; 12 nucleotides line up with TRBD2. The CDR3 covers 17 residues. Germline V lookup: CDR1 SGHRS, CDR2 YFSETQ. The junction had 8 bases not matched to a gene; V was cut back by 4 bases and J by 0 bases. CDR3 bases: TGCGCCAGCAGCCCTGGGACTAGCGGGCTGAGCTCCTACGAGCAGTACTTC. Translated: CASSPGTSGLSSYEQYF.

V usage is TRBV30 and J usage is TRBJ1-6; tentatively, D is TRBD1 (5 bases). The CDR3 has 16 amino acids. The germline CDR1 and CDR2 sequences are GTSNPN and SVGIG (reference sequence). The germline V and J ends were trimmed by 3 bases and 7 bases, with 19 bases remaining between them. The CDR3 DNA sequence: TGTGCCTGGAGCGCGCTCGGGGGGATATTAAATTCACCCCTCCACTTT. It encodes CAWSALGGILNSPLHF. Drawing the rest from reference TRBV30 and TRBJ1-6, the complete variable domain is SQTIHQWPATLVQPVGSPLSLECTVEGTSNPNLYWYRQAAGRGLQLLFYSVGIGQISSEVPQNLSASRPQDRQFILSSKKLLLSDSGFYLCAWSALGGILNSPLHFGNGTRLTVT.

In this sample, this clone turned up once. The genes are TRBV6-5 and TRBJ2-5, with 11 bases that match TRBD1. CDR1 is MNHEY and CDR2 is SVGAGI in the germline V gene. This CDR3 region has 15 residues. V was pared by 7 bases and J by 7 bases, with 11 bases of the junction left unmatched. The CDR3 region is CASIARTGGLGTQYF. CDR3 coding DNA: TGTGCCAGCATCGCCAGGACAGGGGGCTTGGGGACCCAGTACTTC.

This clone was picked up a small number of times. The chain combines TRBV28 with TRBJ2-5, with TRBD1 as a possible D gene (6 bases). The closer fit of TRBJ2-7 to the DNA end suggests the J call may be wrong. The V gene's germline CDR1 is MDHEN and CDR2 SYDVKM. This CDR3 contains 14 residues. CDR3 residues: CASSLQGIPYEQYF. CDR3 DNA sequence: TGTGCCAGCAGTTTGCAGGGGATACCGTACGAGCAGTACTTC.

This clone appeared once. CDR3 bases: TGTGCCAGCGTCGCCATCTGGGGGGTGGATGGCTACACCTTC. It yields the protein CASVAIWGVDGYTF. V usage is TRBV28 and J usage is TRBJ1-2; TRBD1 might be the D (5 bases). The CDR3 is 14 residues long. In germline, CDR1 is MDHEN, CDR2 SYDVKM. Trimming left V 8 bases short and J 6 bases short, with 19 bases between.

V is TRBV30 and J is TRBJ1-2; unclear D gene. The V end lost 1 base, the J end lost 4 bases, and 10 bases lay between the germline ends. Germline CDR1 is GTSNPN and CDR2 is SVGIG (reference sequence). The CDR3 length is 13 residues. CDR3 coding DNA: TGTGCCTGGAGTGCCCTGGAGGGCTATGGCTACACCTTC. Residues: CAWSALEGYGYTF.

This sequence joins TRBV2 and TRBJ2-5; no clear D. CDR1 SNHLY and CDR2 FYNNEI come from the germline V gene. V lost 5 bases and J lost 5, with 15 bases in between. This CDR3 has 14 residues. CDR3 in amino acids: CASSLNRARETQYF. The CDR3 nucleotides are TGTGCCAGCAGTCTAAATAGGGCTCGTGAGACCCAGTACTTC.

This chain links TRBV28 with TRBJ2-5; 12 bases map to TRBD1. Germline values: CDR1 MDHEN, CDR2 SYDVKM. There are 14 residues in the CDR3. With 7 bases clipped from V and 4 bases from J, the junction kept 4 bases outside the gene matches. CDR3 bases: TGTGCCAGCAAACGGGACAGGGGGCCAGAGACCCAGTACTTC. Its translation: CASKRDRGPETQYF.

A single count supports this clone. CDR3 residues: CAISVTGELFF. The DNA of the CDR3 is TGTGCCATCAGTGTCACCGGGGAGCTGTTTTTT. The rearrangement links TRBV10-3 to TRBJ2-2, with D unclear. This CDR3 spans 11 amino acids. V gave up 4 bases and J gave up 4 bases, with 1 base separating them. Germline V lookup: CDR1 ENHRY, CDR2 SYGVKD.

This clone was recorded only once. V is TRBV9 and J is TRBJ2-7, with TRBD1 identical over 8 bases. The CDR3 runs 15 residues. Germline-derived CDR1 and CDR2 are SGDLS and YYNGEE. The V segment lost 0 bases and the J segment 3 bases; nucleotides outside the gene matches: 5. CDR3 DNA: TGTGCCAGCAGCGTAGCTGGGACAGGTTTCTACGAGCAGTACTTC. Translated: CASSVAGTGFYEQYF.

V and J are TRBV6-5 and TRBJ2-1, with D possibly being TRBD2 (6 bases). CDR3 length equals 13 residues. V lost 5 bases and J 8 bases, leaving 13 bases between the germline ends. Germline loops: CDR1 MNHEY, CDR2 SVGAGI. The CDR3 nucleotides are TGTGCCAGCAGTCGATCCGGGGACTATGAGCAGTTCTTC. This encodes CASSRSGDYEQFF.

As regards this clone: Other DNA sequences in the sample encode the same CDR3. The chain links TRBV9 to TRBJ2-5; 9 positions match TRBD2. CDR1 and CDR2 (germline): SGDLS, YYNGEE. V lost 0 bases to trimming and J lost 5 bases; unmatched junction nucleotides: 5. The CDR3 consists of 15 residues. CDR3 region: CASSVGLAGVETQYF. In nucleotides, the CDR3 is TGTGCCAGCAGCGTAGGCTTAGCGGGGGTTGAGACCCAGTACTTC. Full variable domain (outside the CDR3, taken from reference TRBV9 and TRBJ2-5): DSGVTQTPKHLITATGQRVTLRCSPRSGDLSVYWYQQSLDQGLQFLIQYYNGEERAKGNILERFSAQQFPDLHSELNLSSLELGDSALYFCASSVGLAGVETQYFGPGTRLLVL.

This chain connects TRBV11-2 to TRBJ2-2; D unresolved. Per germline, CDR1 SGHAT and CDR2 FQNNGV. CDR3 size: 14 residues. The V end lost 2 bases, the J end lost 1 base, and 5 bases lay between the germline ends. For the CDR3, the DNA is TGTGCCAGCAGCTTAAGACGGAACACCGGGGAGCTGTTTTTT. Translating it yields CASSLRRNTGELFF.

There are a few counts of this clone. This chain uses TRBV30 with TRBJ1-4; D remains ambiguous. V lost 3 bases to trimming and J lost 8 bases, with 4 bases between them. Germline values: CDR1 GTSNPN, CDR2 SVGIG (reference sequence). This CDR3 is built from 10 residues. In nucleotides, the CDR3 is TGTGCCTGGAGAAGGGAAAAACTGTTTTTT. Its translation: CAWRREKLFF. Supplemented by reference TRBV30 and TRBJ1-4, the full variable domain reads SQTIHQWPATLVQPVGSPLSLECTVEGTSNPNLYWYRQAAGRGLQLLFYSVGIGQISSEVPQNLSASRPQDRQFILSSKKLLLSDSGFYLCAWRREKLFFGSGTQLSVL.

The chain is built from TRBV6-4 and TRBJ1-2; D unresolved. This CDR3 comprises 13 residues. V was clipped by 2 bases and J by 7 bases, with 11 bases between them. CDR1 is MRHNA and CDR2 is SNTAGT in the germline V gene. The CDR3 DNA is TGTGCCAGCAGTGACCGGACGGGAAGTGGCTACACCTTC. This sequence encodes CASSDRTGSGYTF.

The J gene is TRBJ1-6, the V gene TRBV19; D call uncertain. The V gene's germline CDR1 is LNHDA and CDR2 SQIVND (reference sequence). Between the trimmed V and J ends, which lost 5 bases and 8 bases, there was a span of 10 bases. This CDR3 region has 13 residues. The CDR3 nucleotides read TGTGCCAGTAGTTCGGTGTGGGATTCACCCCTCCACTTT. It encodes CASSSVWDSPLHF.

The chain carries TRBV7-8 and TRBJ2-1; TRBD2 aligns across 10 bases. Looked up from germline, CDR1 is SGHVS and CDR2 is FQNEAQ. Trimming at V came to 2 bases and at J to 7 bases, leaving 5 bases not matched to a gene. The CDR3 length is 15 residues. CDR3 DNA: TGTGCCAGCAGCTTATCTAGCGGGAGAAGTAATGAGCAGTTCTTC. Encoded protein: CASSLSSGRSNEQFF.

The chain combines TRBV7-2 with TRBJ2-1; 12 positions agree with TRBD2. The CDR3 has 15 residues. J gave up 10 bases and V 1 base, and 5 bases lay outside the gene matches. Germline assignment: CDR1 SGHTA and CDR2 FQGNSA. For the CDR3, the DNA is TGTGCCAGCAGCTTAGGACTAGCGGGAGTGGAGGAGCAGTTCTTC. As protein: CASSLGLAGVEEQFF. Drawing the rest from reference TRBV7-2 and TRBJ2-1, the complete variable domain is GAGVSQSPSNKVTEKGKDVELRCDPISGHTALYWYRQSLGQGLEFLIYFQGNSAPDKSGLPSDRFSAERTGGSVSTLTIQRTQQEDSAVYLCASSLGLAGVEEQFFGPGTRLTVL.

The genes are TRBV10-3 and TRBJ2-4, with 12 bases identical to TRBD2. In germline, CDR1 is ENHRY, CDR2 SYGVKD. This CDR3 region has 19 residues. Unmatched junction bases numbered 12, after V lost 0 bases and J lost 6 bases. CDR3 bases: TGTGCCATCAGTGAGTCTCGGGCTTCGACTAGCGGGGGCCCAAACATTCAGTACTTC. Translating gives CAISESRASTSGGPNIQYF.